These 21 T cell receptor beta chains came from one sample sequenced in a study of beta chain features in type 1 diabetes. The study reverse transcribed the entire isolated RNA, so it sequenced expressed TCRB transcripts. The data were produced by immunoSEQ multiplex PCR, yet TCRdb's version contains in-frame clones alone and is incomplete. Of 310,000 or so clones detected, about 11% appear once; the ten largest clones hold 0.015%. The sequenced sample was naive CD4+ T cells from blood. These receptors originate from a woman in her twenties or thirties in good health.

This rearrangement joins TRBV23-1 to TRBJ1-5; maybe TRBD1 (6 bases). TRBV23-1 is flagged as an ORF with uncertain function. The CDR3 spans 17 residues. Trimming removed 4 bases from V and 2 bases from J, with 18 bases in between. CDR3 DNA: TGCGCCAGCAGTCCCAAACGGACAGAGAACCGCAATCAGCCCCAGCATTTT. Protein product: CASSPKRTENRNQPQHF.

The chain has TRBV2 and TRBJ2-1; TRBD2 matches 8 bases. The V and J ends lost 9 bases and 10 bases, in that order; junction bases with no gene match: 5. This CDR3 has 11 residues. Germline CDR1 reads SNHLY; CDR2 reads FYNNEI. CDR3 region: CARGVAGEQFF. As DNA, the CDR3 is TGTGCCAGGGGTGTAGCGGGAGAGCAGTTCTTC. The whole variable domain, remainder taken from reference TRBV2 and TRBJ2-1, is EPEVTQTPSHQVTQMGQEVILRCVPISNHLYFYWYRQILGQKVEFLVSFYNNEISEKSEIFDDQFSVERPDGSNFTLKIRSTKLEDSAMYFCARGVAGEQFFGPGTRLTVL.

The CDR3 DNA reads as TGTGCCAGCAGTACCGGGACAGCAAGCTCCTACGAGCAGTACTTC. It specifies CASSTGTASSYEQYF. V usage is TRBV28 and J usage is TRBJ2-7, with 7 nucleotides matching TRBD1. Losses at the gene ends were 5 bases for V and 0 bases for J; bases not matched to a gene: 7. This CDR3 comprises 15 residues. Germline loops: CDR1 MDHEN, CDR2 SYDVKM.

CDR3 region: CASSLELAGTDTQYF. For the CDR3, the DNA is TGTGCCAGCAGCTTGGAACTAGCCGGCACAGATACGCAGTATTTT. This chain uses TRBV5-4 with TRBJ2-3; tentatively, D is TRBD2 (6 bases). The ends were cut back, 0 bases at V and 1 base at J, with 9 bases in the middle. Germline V gene data show CDR1 as SGHNT and CDR2 as YYREEE (reference sequence). This CDR3 contains 15 residues. The variable domain in full, completed from reference TRBV5-4 and TRBJ2-3, reads ETGVTQSPTHLIKTRGQQVTLRCSSQSGHNTVSWYQQALGQGPQFIFQYYREEENGRGNFPPRFSGLQFPNYSSELNVNALELDDSALYLCASSLELAGTDTQYFGPGTRLTVL.

A few counts support this clone. The genes are TRBV19 and TRBJ1-5; D is uncertain. In germline, CDR1 is LNHDA, CDR2 SQIVND (reference sequence). V gave up 6 bases and J gave up 2 bases, with 14 bases separating them. The CDR3 runs to 15 residues. The CDR3 loop reads CASRADQVRNQPQHF. For the CDR3, the DNA is TGTGCCAGTAGGGCTGATCAGGTACGCAATCAGCCCCAGCATTTT.

The chain has TRBV5-4 and TRBJ2-7; 8 bases match TRBD1. Trimming cost V 4 bases and J 3 bases; bases outside gene matches: 6. The CDR3 extends over 14 amino acids. Per the germline V gene, CDR1 is SGHNT and CDR2 is YYREEE (reference sequence). CDR3 sequence: CASSAGQGGYEQYF. CDR3 in DNA: TGTGCCAGCAGCGCCGGACAGGGCGGCTACGAGCAGTACTTC. The whole variable domain, remainder taken from reference TRBV5-4 and TRBJ2-7, is ETGVTQSPTHLIKTRGQQVTLRCSSQSGHNTVSWYQQALGQGPQFIFQYYREEENGRGNFPPRFSGLQFPNYSSELNVNALELDDSALYLCASSAGQGGYEQYFGPGTRLTVT.

This chain joins TRBV5-4 and TRBJ2-7; a possible D gene is TRBD2 (5 bases). The CDR3 is 16 amino acids. The V and J ends lost 4 bases and 0 bases respectively, with 17 bases between them. Germline CDR1 reads SGHNT; CDR2 reads YYREEE (reference sequence). CDR3 loop: CASSPSLAGASYEQYF. The DNA for the CDR3 is TGTGCCAGCAGCCCAAGTCTGGCGGGTGCCTCCTACGAGCAGTACTTC.

The chain is built from TRBV15 and TRBJ2-5, with a possible D match to TRBD2 (5 bases). The CDR3 has 15 residues. CDR1 and CDR2 from the germline V gene are LNHNV and YYDKDF (reference sequence). The germline V and J ends were trimmed by 0 bases and 2 bases, with 10 bases remaining between them. The CDR3 is CATSREAAGQETQYF. Written as DNA, the CDR3 is TGTGCCACCAGCAGAGAAGCGGCCGGGCAAGAGACCCAGTACTTC.

Only a few counts were recorded for this clone. The V call is TRBV4-2, the J call TRBJ1-1; TRBD1 matches 8 bases. Trimming took 4 bases from V and 3 from J; bases not matched to a gene: 10. The CDR3 is 16 amino acids. Germline V gene data show CDR1 as LGHNA and CDR2 as YNFKEQ. CDR3 sequence (DNA): TGTGCCAGCAGCCGGAAGTCCGGACAGGGCGACACTGAAGCTTTCTTT. This codes for CASSRKSGQGDTEAFF.

CDR3 in amino acids: CSGAGLNIQYF. Written as DNA, the CDR3 is TGCAGTGGGGCGGGTTTAAACATTCAGTACTTC. The chain uses TRBV20-1 and TRBJ2-4; a possible D gene is TRBD2 (5 bases). The CDR3 runs to 11 residues. Between the trimmed V and J ends, which lost 7 bases and 6 bases, there was a span of 10 bases. In germline, CDR1 is DFQATT, CDR2 SNEGSKA (reference sequence).

This clone was seen more than once but under ten times. The chain recombines TRBV6-5 with TRBJ2-5, with a weak D call TRBD1 (5 bases). Germline values: CDR1 MNHEY, CDR2 SVGAGI. This CDR3 spans 16 amino acids. Deletions cut 2 bases from V and 5 bases from J, with 18 bases between. CDR3 DNA: TGTGCCAGCAGTTACATCCCAGCAGGGTTTGGGGAGACCCAGTACTTC. Its protein is CASSYIPAGFGETQYF.

There are a few counts of this clone. The rearrangement joins TRBV6-5 to TRBJ1-3; D is unresolved. The CDR3 is made up of 14 amino acids. Trimming removed 6 bases at V and 0 bases at J, with 9 bases between. CDR1 is MNHEY, CDR2 SVGAGI, per germline. This chain's CDR3 is CASRAEDSGNTIYF. CDR3 nucleotide sequence: TGTGCCAGCAGAGCGGAAGACTCTGGAAACACCATATATTTT.

The V call is TRBV28, the J call TRBJ2-2; tentatively, D is TRBD1 (7 bases). The length of the CDR3 is 15 residues. The V gene's germline CDR1 is MDHEN and CDR2 SYDVKM. Trimming removed 7 bases from V and 7 bases from J, with 19 bases in between. CDR3 amino acids: CASISGGGGGGELFF. CDR3 in DNA: TGTGCCAGCATCTCCGGAGGGGGCGGTGGCGGGGAGCTGTTTTTT.

This clone turned up a few times. The chain links TRBV5-1 to TRBJ2-1, with 14 bases fitting TRBD2. CDR1 SGHRS and CDR2 YFSETQ come from the germline V gene. Trimming cost V 3 bases and J 8 bases; bases outside gene matches: 7. The CDR3 runs 16 residues. CDR3 amino acids: CASSSGTSGSEDEQFF. The CDR3 DNA is TGCGCCAGCAGCTCTGGGACTAGCGGGAGTGAAGATGAGCAGTTCTTC.

The chain links TRBV7-9 to TRBJ2-3, with 12 bases lining up with TRBD1. Per germline, CDR1 SEHNR and CDR2 FQNEAQ (reference sequence). The ends lost 5 bases at V and 5 bases at J; junction bases unmatched: 8. The CDR3 has 16 residues. CDR3 sequence: CASSPGQGAGGDTQYF. The CDR3 bases are TGTGCCAGCAGCCCGGGACAGGGGGCTGGTGGAGATACGCAGTATTTT.

In its sample, this clone was seen a few times. The J gene is TRBJ1-2, the V gene TRBV5-6; D remains ambiguous. Germline V gene lookup returns CDR1 SGHDT and CDR2 YYEEEE. The CDR3 runs 14 residues. Trimming cost V 3 bases and J 1 base, with 10 bases left between them. The CDR3: CASSYPTLNYGYTF. DNA of the CDR3: TGTGCCAGCAGCTACCCGACACTTAACTATGGCTACACCTTC.

This clone was found a few times. This chain joins TRBV10-3 and TRBJ2-1; 9 bases match TRBD2. The CDR3 consists of 15 residues. J was trimmed by 4 bases and V by 6 bases; bases with no gene match: 7. In germline, CDR1 is ENHRY, CDR2 SYGVKD. The CDR3 is CAIRIATSGYNEQFF. The CDR3 coding sequence is TGTGCCATCAGGATCGCGACTAGCGGTTACAATGAGCAGTTCTTC.

This sequence joins TRBV5-6 and TRBJ2-5; TRBD1 matches 8 bases. The V gene end was trimmed by 0 bases and the J gene end by 6 bases; junction bases not matched to a gene: 10. The germline gives CDR1 SGHDT, CDR2 YYEEEE. This CDR3 is 16 amino acids long. The CDR3 DNA sequence: TGTGCCAGCAGCTTGGCCACAGGGGGAAGTTTAAAGACCCAGTACTTC. Its translation: CASSLATGGSLKTQYF.

This clone was found once. The V and J genes are TRBV27 and TRBJ2-2; TRBD1 is a possible D gene (6 bases). The CDR3 is 16 amino acids. Between the trimmed V and J ends, which lost 0 bases and 0 bases, there was a span of 8 bases. Germline-derived CDR1 and CDR2 are MNHEY and SMNVEV (reference sequence). CDR3 in DNA: TGTGCCAGCAGTTTATCCTGGGGGCCGAACACCGGGGAGCTGTTTTTT. This codes for CASSLSWGPNTGELFF.

The chain joins TRBV5-1 to TRBJ2-2; perhaps TRBD2 as D (6 bases). V was cut by 3 bases and J by 0 bases, with 9 bases left in between. This CDR3 has 15 residues. Germline V gives CDR1 SGHRS, CDR2 YFSETQ. CDR3 coding DNA: TGCGCCAGCAGCTGGGCTAGCGCGAACACCGGGGAGCTGTTTTTT. It codes for CASSWASANTGELFF.

This clone was found a few times. The same CDR3 can be traced to other DNA sequences in this sample. The chain is built from TRBV7-2 and TRBJ1-5; D gene unclear. From germline, CDR1 is SGHTA and CDR2 FQGNSA. CDR3 size: 15 residues. The ends were cut back, 4 bases at V and 1 base at J, with 11 bases in the middle. The chain's CDR3 is CASSSSGYSNQPQHF. The CDR3 coding sequence is TGTGCCAGCAGCTCCTCCGGGTACAGCAATCAGCCCCAGCATTTT. Together with reference TRBV7-2 and TRBJ1-5, the CDR3 gives the full variable domain: GAGVSQSPSNKVTEKGKDVELRCDPISGHTALYWYRQSLGQGLEFLIYFQGNSAPDKSGLPSDRFSAERTGGSVSTLTIQRTQQEDSAVYLCASSSSGYSNQPQHFGDGTRLSIL.